This T cell receptor beta chain is from a study of blood T cell repertoires in COVID-19. This clone was detected only once. The CDR3 length is 13 residues. With 5 bases clipped from V and 9 bases from J, the junction kept 5 bases outside the gene matches. Germline CDR1 SEHNR, CDR2 FQNEAQ (reference sequence). In the original workflow: Reference gene primers were amplified, and this amplification served to estimate nucleated cell counts. Generated by immunoSEQ multiplex PCR, the TCRdb table keeps only in-frame clones and is missing some. The V and J calls and clone size are taken from that table; D and trimming were inferred from the DNA. The sample carries 200,000 to 250,000 clones, roughly nine tenths recorded once.

This chain uses TRBV7-9 with TRBJ1-1; 11 positions agree with TRBD1. The receptor was isolated from a woman aged 18-29 years in a cohort exposed to, infected with or recovered from COVID-19 (not recorded which). The sequenced sample was PBMCs or T cells enriched from blood (not recorded which). CDR3 amino acids: CASSQGQGAKAFF. The CDR3 bases are TGTGCCAGCAGCCAAGGACAGGGGGCCAAAGCTTTCTTT.